This T cell receptor beta chain was sequenced for a study of blood T cell repertoires in COVID-19. Methods used by the authors: For nucleated cells, counts were estimated from reference gene primer amplification. The method was immunoSEQ multiplex PCR; TCRdb's version includes in-frame clones alone and lacks a portion of them. D and trimming were read from the DNA, whereas the V and J calls and clone size are those reported in that table. The repertoire holds 150,000 to 200,000 clones, with about 80% as singletons. Germline V gene data show CDR1 as LGHDT and CDR2 as YNNKEL (reference sequence). The CDR3 has 14 amino acids. Unmatched junction bases numbered 3, after V lost 1 base and J lost 7 bases.

This TCR was recovered from an elderly woman with acute or convalescent COVID-19. The gene calls are TRBV3-1 (or the pseudogene TRBV3-2) and TRBJ2-2; 7 bases agree with TRBD2. Sequenced input: peripheral blood. The CDR3 region is CASSQVGGSGELFF. Written as DNA, the CDR3 is TGTGCCAGCAGCCAAGTAGGCGGGAGCGGGGAGCTGTTTTTT.